A single sample gave rise to the 19 T cell receptor beta chains below, sequenced in a study of T cell responses to AZD1222 COVID-19 vaccine. Sequencing used immunoSEQ multiplex PCR; TCRdb keeps in-frame clones, though not all of them. The sample has 130,000 or so clones, 70% to 90% seen once. Sequencing was performed on peripheral blood, taken on day 0 of AZD1222 vaccination. The receptors derive from an adult in good health.

The chain is built from TRBV7-6 and TRBJ1-4, with D perhaps matching TRBD1 (5 bases). CDR1 SGHVS and CDR2 FNYEAQ come from the germline V gene. The V end lost 5 bases, the J end lost 7 bases, and 14 bases lay between the germline ends. The CDR3 contains 14 residues. CDR3 in DNA: TGTGCCAGCAGCCCCCGGGTCGGGGGTGAAAAACTGTTTTTT. Translation: CASSPRVGGEKLFF.

The chain links TRBV20-1 to TRBJ1-1, with D perhaps matching TRBD1 (5 bases). The germline V gene encodes CDR1 DFQATT and CDR2 SNEGSKA (reference sequence). The CDR3 is 13 residues long. The V end lost 3 bases, the J end lost 1 base, and 9 bases lay between the germline ends. The CDR3 nucleotides are TGCAGTGCTAGTAAGGGGCGGAACACTGAAGCTTTCTTT. Translation gives CSASKGRNTEAFF.

This clone was found a few times. The chain combines TRBV7-9 with TRBJ2-1; possible D gene TRBD1, 7 bases. This CDR3 contains 14 residues. V was clipped by 6 bases and J by 9 bases, with 18 bases between them. Germline CDR1 SEHNR, CDR2 FQNEAQ (reference sequence). Here the CDR3 reads CASREQGPRGEQFF. Written as DNA, the CDR3 is TGTGCCAGCAGGGAACAGGGGCCGCGGGGTGAGCAGTTCTTC.

J is TRBJ1-5 and V is TRBV4-2; D remains unclear. The germline gives CDR1 LGHNA, CDR2 YNFKEQ. V shed 0 bases and J shed 7 bases, with 7 bases lying between them. The CDR3 runs to 13 residues. DNA for the CDR3: TGTGCCAGCAGCCAAGACGTGGAGCAGCCCCAGCATTTT. This encodes CASSQDVEQPQHF.

The chain carries TRBV7-9 and TRBJ2-7; D possibly matches TRBD1 or TRBD2 (6 bases each). V was shortened by 8 bases and J by 8 bases, with 13 bases between the two germline ends. Germline V lookup: CDR1 SEHNR, CDR2 FQNEAQ (reference sequence). The CDR3 runs 11 residues. The CDR3 bases are TGTGCCAGCGAGGGGGGCGGTAAGCAGTACTTC. Translating gives CASEGGGKQYF. Variable domain in full (rest from reference TRBV7-9 and TRBJ2-7): DTGVSQNPRHKITKRGQNVTFRCDPISEHNRLYWYRQTLGQGPEFLTYFQNEAQLEKSRLLSDRFSAERPKGSFSTLEIQRTEQGDSAMYLCASEGGGKQYFGPGTRLTVT.

This chain links TRBV7-2 with TRBJ2-7, with D tentatively TRBD2 (6 bases). V was shortened by 7 bases and J by 2 bases, with 18 bases between the two germline ends. Germline-derived CDR1 and CDR2 are SGHTA and FQGNSA. CDR3 size: 15 residues. The chain's CDR3 is CASTPGEVTTYEQYF. CDR3 nucleotide sequence: TGTGCCAGCACCCCCGGGGAGGTTACTACCTACGAGCAGTACTTC.

The chain has TRBV3-1 (or the pseudogene TRBV3-2) and TRBJ1-1, with D unclear. V dropped 8 bases and J dropped 1 base, with 17 bases sitting between them. Germline CDR1 reads LGHDT; CDR2 reads YNNKEL (reference sequence). The CDR3 extends over 15 amino acids. CDR3 sequence (DNA): TGTGCCAGCGGACCCAGCACCAAGGAGAACACTGAAGCTTTCTTT. Residues: CASGPSTKENTEAFF.

The rearrangement links TRBV29-1 to TRBJ1-2, with 9 bases identical to TRBD1. This CDR3 has 14 amino acids. Germline trimming cut 4 bases from V and 5 bases from J; bases unmatched to any gene: 8. Germline CDR1 is SQVTM and CDR2 is ANQGSEA. This CDR3 reads CSVAGGTGTYGYTF. The CDR3 DNA reads TGCAGCGTTGCGGGTGGGACAGGGACGTATGGCTACACCTTC.

V is TRBV7-3 and J is TRBJ2-7, with 7 bases aligning to TRBD1. V dropped 5 bases and J dropped 5; count of bases not matched to a gene: 15. Germline CDR1 and CDR2: SGHTA and FQGTGA. This CDR3 has 16 residues. The DNA for the CDR3 is TGTGCCAGCAGCCGTCTCGGTGGGACAGACGGCGACGAGCAGTACTTC. Its protein product is CASSRLGGTDGDEQYF.

This clone has a handful of counts. The chain employs TRBV27 and TRBJ2-1; D gene uncertain. V lost 3 bases to trimming and J lost 7 bases, with 13 bases between them. The CDR3 extends over 14 amino acids. The germline gives CDR1 MNHEY, CDR2 SMNVEV (reference sequence). Here the CDR3 reads CASSFSERLNEQFF. CDR3 nucleotide sequence: TGTGCCAGCAGTTTTTCGGAGCGCCTGAATGAGCAGTTCTTC.

A few counts support this clone. This chain links TRBV6-5 with TRBJ1-2; D is undetermined. The CDR3 runs 13 residues. From germline, CDR1 is MNHEY and CDR2 SVGAGI. V lost 6 bases and J lost 4, with 12 bases in between. Here the CDR3 DNA reads TGTGCCAGCAGCTCGGGCGGATTCTATGGCTACACCTTC. Translated, it gives CASSSGGFYGYTF.

In its sample, this clone was seen once. The V and J genes are TRBV4-1 and TRBJ2-2; possible D gene TRBD1, 6 bases. Germline V gives CDR1 MGHRA, CDR2 YSYEKL. Trimming left V 4 bases short and J 3 bases short, with 15 bases between. The CDR3 contains 16 residues. The CDR3 here is CASSRPSQGYTGELFF. The CDR3 DNA reads as TGCGCCAGCAGCCGGCCCTCACAGGGATACACCGGGGAGCTGTTTTTT.

Concerning this clone itself: One end of the junction varies from germline; a read error may be responsible. The J gene is TRBJ1-2, the V gene TRBV6-5, with D uncertain. Germline CDR1 and CDR2: MNHEY and SVGAGI. The CDR3 covers 12 residues. The CDR3, as DNA: TGTGCCAGCAGCTACTCAGGAAATGGCTACACCTTC. This codes for CASSYSGNGYTF.

The chain uses TRBV7-3 and TRBJ1-2; possible D gene TRBD1, 5 bases. This CDR3 spans 13 amino acids. V was clipped by 3 bases and J by 4 bases, with 9 bases between them. CDR1 SGHTA and CDR2 FQGTGA come from the germline V gene. Written as DNA, the CDR3 is TGTGCCAGCAGCTTGGAGGGGACCTATGGCTACACCTTC. Translated, it gives CASSLEGTYGYTF.

The chain links TRBV11-3 to TRBJ2-5, with 7 positions matching TRBD1. Germline CDR1 reads SGHNT; CDR2 reads YENEEA. V shed 8 bases and J 5 bases; nucleotides not matched to a gene: 8. This CDR3 has 13 amino acids. The CDR3 coding sequence is TGTGCCAGCCAGCAGGGGGTTGGGGAGACCCAGTACTTC. Its translation: CASQQGVGETQYF.

This chain connects TRBV7-2 to TRBJ2-7; D perhaps matches TRBD2 (7 bases). Germline CDR1 is SGHTA and CDR2 is FQGNSA. This CDR3 is 15 amino acids long. V dropped 2 bases and J dropped 3 bases, with 14 bases sitting between them. The CDR3 DNA follows: TGTGCCAGCAGCTTACGCGCGGGGGCTAGCTACGAGCAGTACTTC. It encodes CASSLRAGASYEQYF.

V usage is TRBV5-8 and J usage is TRBJ1-6, with unresolved D. CDR1 SGHTS and CDR2 YDEGEE come from the germline V gene. The CDR3 loop spans 10 amino acids. Trimming removed 9 bases at V and 10 bases at J, with 8 bases between. The CDR3 here is CATHGSPLHF. The CDR3 nucleotides are TGTGCCACCCATGGGTCACCCCTCCACTTT. Variable domain in full (rest from reference TRBV5-8 and TRBJ1-6): EAGVTQSPTHLIKTRGQQATLRCSPISGHTSVYWYQQALGLGLQFLLWYDEGEERNRGNFPPRFSGRQFPNYSSELNVNALELEDSALYLCATHGSPLHFGNGTRLTVT.

This clone was detected ten times or more. Other DNA sequences in this sample translate to the same CDR3. The CDR3 bases are TGTGCCAGCAGTTACTCCTCCTACGAGCAGTACTTC. It encodes CASSYSSYEQYF. The chain links TRBV6-2 or TRBV6-3 to TRBJ2-7; D is uncertain. The V and J ends lost 0 bases and 0 bases respectively, with 0 bases between them. CDR3 length: 12 amino acids. Germline V gene data show CDR1 as MNHEY and CDR2 as SVGEGT.

The gene calls are TRBV5-4 and TRBJ2-1, with TRBD2 identical over 10 bases. CDR3 size: 17 residues. Trimming at V came to 0 bases and at J to 7 bases, leaving 10 bases not matched to a gene. Germline-derived CDR1 and CDR2 are SGHNT and YYREEE (reference sequence). The CDR3 region is CASSLAVAGGGSNEQFF. The CDR3 DNA sequence: TGTGCCAGCAGCTTGGCAGTAGCGGGAGGAGGATCGAATGAGCAGTTCTTC.